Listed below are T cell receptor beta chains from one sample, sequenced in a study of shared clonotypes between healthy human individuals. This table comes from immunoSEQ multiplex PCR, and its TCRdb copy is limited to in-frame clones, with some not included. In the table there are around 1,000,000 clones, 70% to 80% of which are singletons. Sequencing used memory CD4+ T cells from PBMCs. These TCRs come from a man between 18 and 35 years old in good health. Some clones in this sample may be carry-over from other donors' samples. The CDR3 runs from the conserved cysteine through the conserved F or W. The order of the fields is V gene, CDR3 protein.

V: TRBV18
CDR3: CASSPTGLDGYTF

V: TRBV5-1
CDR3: CASSFSLAGGHTEQYF

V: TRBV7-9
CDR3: CASSFSTGNTIYF

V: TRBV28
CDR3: CASSLAVNEQYF

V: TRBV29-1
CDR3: CSVARDSLGMNTEAFF

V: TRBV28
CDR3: CASSIAGINQPQHF

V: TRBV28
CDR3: CASSRTAQETQYF

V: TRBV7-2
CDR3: CASSVQATDTQYF

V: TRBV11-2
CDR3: CASSSRGLHNEQFF

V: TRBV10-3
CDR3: CAISRGAGTYGYTF

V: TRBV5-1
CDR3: CASSLAPMGVTGQPQHF

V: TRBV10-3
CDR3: CAISYEQGWSTDTQYF

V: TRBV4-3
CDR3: CASSQDPRVNSYNEQFF

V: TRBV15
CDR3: CATSSQTDTEAFF

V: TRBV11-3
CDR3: CASSRGGAGELFF

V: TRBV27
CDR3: CASSLGTGKQPQHF

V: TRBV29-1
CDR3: CSVADRVDYGYTF

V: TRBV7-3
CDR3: CASSLGASGYNNEQFF

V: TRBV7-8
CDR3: CASSPTLAGAYNEQFF

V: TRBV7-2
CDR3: CASSLGQGTGELFF

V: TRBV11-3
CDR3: CASSLDGEQHF

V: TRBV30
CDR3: CAWRTGAGNYEQYF

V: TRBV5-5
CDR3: CASSLEGSYSNQPQHF

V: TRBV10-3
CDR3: CAISETSSYNEQFF

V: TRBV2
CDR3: CASRERETGGNTIYF

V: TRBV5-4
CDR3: CASSTESMGEQFF

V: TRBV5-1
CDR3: CASSSTGTGYGAFF

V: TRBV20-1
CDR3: CSASTDTEAFF

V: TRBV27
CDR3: CASSRTGEGNTIYF

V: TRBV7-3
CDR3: CASSLNPGRDTQYF

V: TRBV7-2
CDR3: CASSLEPLAAPSSYNEQFF

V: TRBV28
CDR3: CASRRDPNTEAFF

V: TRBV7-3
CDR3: CASSLGVGGGANVLTF

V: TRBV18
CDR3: CASSRNRLQEYGYTF

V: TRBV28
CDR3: CASSQSPRGEKLFF

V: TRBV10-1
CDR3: CASSVSWVSQIYEQYF

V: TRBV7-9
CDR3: CASSFYTSYGETQYF

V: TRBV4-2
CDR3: CASSPLAGMGGNEQFF

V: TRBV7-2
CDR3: CASSSRLASYNEQFF

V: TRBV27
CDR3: CASSFKPLTTGGAANGYTF

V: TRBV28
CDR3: CAILGDINYGYTF

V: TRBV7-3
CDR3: CASSSPPGELFF

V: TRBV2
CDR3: CASSEALGLRDQPQHF

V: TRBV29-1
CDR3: CSVVRTSGKETQYF

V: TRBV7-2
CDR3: CASSLGLAYNEQFF